A selection of T cell receptor beta chains follows, all from one sample in a study of cytomegalovirus exposure and HLA in healthy donors. Generated by immunoSEQ multiplex PCR, the TCRdb table keeps only in-frame clones and is missing some. The table shows 30,000 to 40,000 clones, with roughly 64% occurring only once. The specimen was PBMCs. These receptors were taken from a man in his forties in good health and CMV-seropositive. Each CDR3 is given with its conserved first and last residue. The order of the fields is clone size, D gene, V gene, J gene, CDR3 DNA, CDR3 protein. The D gene is left open where the match is weak. The size field is filled for only some rows; it gives once, few, many or a size class.

clone_size: -; d_call: -; v_call: TRBV5-1; j_call: TRBJ2-1; cdr3_nt: TGCGCCAGCAGCTTGGGGGTGGCAGCGCCCTACAATGAGCAGTTCTTC; cdr3_aa: CASSLGVAAPYNEQFF
clone_size: -; d_call: -; v_call: TRBV27; j_call: TRBJ1-1; cdr3_nt: TGTGCCAGCAGTTTATCACTATACACTGAAGCTTTCTTT; cdr3_aa: CASSLSLYTEAFF
clone_size: -; d_call: -; v_call: TRBV25-1; j_call: TRBJ1-5; cdr3_nt: TGTGCCAGCAGTCGGGGGGGCTCAAATAGCAATCAGCCCCAGCATTTT; cdr3_aa: CASSRGGSNSNQPQHF
clone_size: -; d_call: -; v_call: TRBV27; j_call: TRBJ2-7; cdr3_nt: TGTGCCAGCAGCCGCGAACTACGCTACGAGCAGTACTTC; cdr3_aa: CASSRELRYEQYF
clone_size: -; d_call: -; v_call: TRBV14; j_call: TRBJ2-7; cdr3_nt: TGTGCCAGCAGCGAACAGGGTCTTCCTTCCTACGAGCAGTACTTC; cdr3_aa: CASSEQGLPSYEQYF
clone_size: few; d_call: -; v_call: TRBV6-1; j_call: TRBJ2-7; cdr3_nt: TGTGCCAGCAGATGGGAGGGGGGGTCGTACTTC; cdr3_aa: CASRWEGGSYF
clone_size: once; d_call: -; v_call: TRBV6-1; j_call: TRBJ2-7; cdr3_nt: TGTGCCAGCAGTGAAGCTTGGAGACTGGGCGAGCAGTACTTC; cdr3_aa: CASSEAWRLGEQYF
clone_size: few; d_call: TRBD1; v_call: TRBV5-8; j_call: TRBJ2-2; cdr3_nt: TGTGCCAGCAGCTTGGATGACAGGGTGAACACCGGGGAGCTGTTTTTT; cdr3_aa: CASSLDDRVNTGELFF
clone_size: few; d_call: TRBD1; v_call: TRBV12-5; j_call: TRBJ2-1; cdr3_nt: TGTGCTAGTGGTTTGGGAGGGACAGGTTTCAATGAGCAGTTCTTC; cdr3_aa: CASGLGGTGFNEQFF
clone_size: few; d_call: -; v_call: TRBV5-5; j_call: TRBJ1-5; cdr3_nt: TGTGCCAGCAGCTTGGTGGAGGGGATGCAGCCCCAGCATTTT; cdr3_aa: CASSLVEGMQPQHF
clone_size: -; d_call: -; v_call: TRBV19; j_call: TRBJ1-2; cdr3_nt: TGTGCCAGTAGTATACCCTGGGAGGACAACTATGGCTACACCTTC; cdr3_aa: CASSIPWEDNYGYTF
clone_size: -; d_call: TRBD1; v_call: TRBV5-4; j_call: TRBJ2-5; cdr3_nt: TGTGCCAGCAGCCAGGGACAGGATAAAGAGACCCAGTACTTC; cdr3_aa: CASSQGQDKETQYF
clone_size: -; d_call: TRBD1; v_call: TRBV28; j_call: TRBJ2-3; cdr3_nt: TGTGCCAGCTCGGAACAGGGGAGCACAGATACGCAGTATTTT; cdr3_aa: CASSEQGSTDTQYF
clone_size: -; d_call: -; v_call: TRBV6-6; j_call: TRBJ1-4; cdr3_nt: TGTGCCAGCAGTCCCCAGGGTCGGACTAATGAAAAACTGTTTTTT; cdr3_aa: CASSPQGRTNEKLFF
clone_size: -; d_call: -; v_call: TRBV5-5; j_call: TRBJ1-1; cdr3_nt: TGTGCCAGCAGCTTGGTTCCGGGAGAGGGGATGAACACTGAAGCTTTCTTT; cdr3_aa: CASSLVPGEGMNTEAFF
clone_size: -; d_call: -; v_call: TRBV6-5; j_call: TRBJ1-5; cdr3_nt: TGTGCCAGCGGCCAGGGGTACCAGCCCCAGCATTTT; cdr3_aa: CASGQGYQPQHF
clone_size: -; d_call: TRBD1; v_call: TRBV6-6; j_call: TRBJ2-2; cdr3_nt: TGTGCCAGCAGAACCGGGACAGGGAGCGCCGGGGAGCTGTTTTTT; cdr3_aa: CASRTGTGSAGELFF
clone_size: -; d_call: TRBD1; v_call: TRBV5-1; j_call: TRBJ1-1; cdr3_nt: TGCGCCAGCAGCTTACAGGGGTATAACACTGAAGCTTTCTTT; cdr3_aa: CASSLQGYNTEAFF
clone_size: -; d_call: -; v_call: TRBV6-5; j_call: TRBJ2-1; cdr3_nt: TGTGCCAGCAGATCTAGCTCCTACAATGAGCAGTTCTTC; cdr3_aa: CASRSSSYNEQFF
clone_size: few; d_call: TRBD2; v_call: TRBV19; j_call: TRBJ2-7; cdr3_nt: TGTGCCAGTACCCCTAGCGGGGGGGCCTCCTACGAGCAGTACTTC; cdr3_aa: CASTPSGGASYEQYF
clone_size: -; d_call: -; v_call: TRBV6-1; j_call: TRBJ2-7; cdr3_nt: TGTGCCAGCAGTGAAGCCGGCTACGAGCAGTACTTC; cdr3_aa: CASSEAGYEQYF
clone_size: -; d_call: TRBD2; v_call: TRBV5-1; j_call: TRBJ2-3; cdr3_nt: TGCGCCAGCAGCCCGGGAGGGGCAATGGGTACGCAGTATTTT; cdr3_aa: CASSPGGAMGTQYF
clone_size: -; d_call: -; v_call: TRBV10-3; j_call: TRBJ1-2; cdr3_nt: TGTGCCATCAGTGGACTCCGGGGCTATGGCTACACCTTC; cdr3_aa: CAISGLRGYGYTF
clone_size: -; d_call: -; v_call: TRBV5-4; j_call: TRBJ1-1; cdr3_nt: TGTGCCAGCAGCTTCGGGAGGAGGGGGAACACTGAAGCTTTCTTT; cdr3_aa: CASSFGRRGNTEAFF
clone_size: -; d_call: -; v_call: TRBV7-8; j_call: TRBJ2-7; cdr3_nt: TGTGCCAGCAGCCCCTGGGGGCAGGGCAACGAGCAGTACTTC; cdr3_aa: CASSPWGQGNEQYF
clone_size: few; d_call: -; v_call: TRBV5-1; j_call: TRBJ1-1; cdr3_nt: TGCGCCAGCAGCCCTAAAACTCCGATCCAACAGGGAAACACTGAAGCTTTCTTT; cdr3_aa: CASSPKTPIQQGNTEAFF
clone_size: -; d_call: TRBD1; v_call: TRBV7-8; j_call: TRBJ1-4; cdr3_nt: TGTGCCAGCAGCTTAGACAGGGGGAACGAAAAACTGTTTTTT; cdr3_aa: CASSLDRGNEKLFF
clone_size: -; d_call: -; v_call: TRBV10-1; j_call: TRBJ2-1; cdr3_nt: TGCGCCACCAGGGGGGGGACTTTCATGCTCCCAGCGGATGAGCAGTTCTTC; cdr3_aa: CATRGGTFMLPADEQFF
clone_size: -; d_call: TRBD2; v_call: TRBV5-6; j_call: TRBJ2-5; cdr3_nt: TGTGCCAGCAGCTCGTCACTCTCCGGGACTAGCGAGCAAGAGACCCAGTACTTC; cdr3_aa: CASSSSLSGTSEQETQYF
clone_size: -; d_call: -; v_call: TRBV2; j_call: TRBJ2-7; cdr3_nt: TGTGCCAGCATGAGGTTAGCCCCCTACGAGCAGTACTTC; cdr3_aa: CASMRLAPYEQYF
clone_size: -; d_call: TRBD1; v_call: TRBV9; j_call: TRBJ1-6; cdr3_nt: TGTGCCAGCAGCTTAGGACAGGGAAGCAATTCACCCCTCCACTTT; cdr3_aa: CASSLGQGSNSPLHF
clone_size: -; d_call: -; v_call: TRBV5-6; j_call: TRBJ2-2; cdr3_nt: TGTGCCAGCAGCTTGGCCGGAGGGGGGGCCACCGGGGAGCTGTTTTTT; cdr3_aa: CASSLAGGGATGELFF
clone_size: once; d_call: TRBD1; v_call: TRBV11-2; j_call: TRBJ2-4; cdr3_nt: TGTGCCAGCAGCGTACAGGGGAACATTCAGTACTTC; cdr3_aa: CASSVQGNIQYF
clone_size: -; d_call: -; v_call: TRBV13; j_call: TRBJ2-7; cdr3_nt: TGTGCCAGCAGTCCTAACAGGTCAGTGACCTCCTACGAGCAGTACTTC; cdr3_aa: CASSPNRSVTSYEQYF
clone_size: -; d_call: -; v_call: TRBV25-1; j_call: TRBJ1-4; cdr3_nt: TGTGCCAGCAGTGAATTTGGGCCGGAAGAAAAACTGTTTTTT; cdr3_aa: CASSEFGPEEKLFF
clone_size: -; d_call: TRBD1; v_call: TRBV6-5; j_call: TRBJ1-4; cdr3_nt: TGTGCCAGCAGTTGTCTGGACAGGGACAGAAAACTGTTTTTT; cdr3_aa: CASSCLDRDRKLFF
clone_size: -; d_call: TRBD1; v_call: TRBV5-8; j_call: TRBJ1-1; cdr3_nt: TGTGCCAGCAGCTTGGGGACAGGTTGGGCTGAAGCTTTCTTT; cdr3_aa: CASSLGTGWAEAFF